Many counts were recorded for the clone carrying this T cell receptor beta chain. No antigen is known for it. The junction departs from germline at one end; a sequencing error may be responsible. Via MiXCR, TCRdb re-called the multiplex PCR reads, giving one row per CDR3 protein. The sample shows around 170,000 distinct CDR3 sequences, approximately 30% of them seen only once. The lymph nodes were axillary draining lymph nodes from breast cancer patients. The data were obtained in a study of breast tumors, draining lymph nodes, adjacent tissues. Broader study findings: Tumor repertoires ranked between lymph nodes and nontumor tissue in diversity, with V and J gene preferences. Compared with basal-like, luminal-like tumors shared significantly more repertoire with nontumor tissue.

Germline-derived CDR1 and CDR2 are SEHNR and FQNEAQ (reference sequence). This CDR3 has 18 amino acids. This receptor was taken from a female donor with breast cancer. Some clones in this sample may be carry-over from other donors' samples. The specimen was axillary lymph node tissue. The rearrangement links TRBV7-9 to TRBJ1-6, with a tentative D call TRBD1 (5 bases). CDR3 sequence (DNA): TGTGCCAGCAGCTTAGGAGACAGACTAAGCTCCTATAATCCACCCCTCCACTTT. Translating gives CASSLGDRLSSYNPPLHF. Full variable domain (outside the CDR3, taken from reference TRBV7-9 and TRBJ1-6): DTGVSQNPRHKITKRGQNVTFRCDPISEHNRLYWYRQTLGQGPEFLTYFQNEAQLEKSRLLSDRFSAERPKGSFSTLEIQRTEQGDSAMYLCASSLGDRLSSYNPPLHFGNGTRLTVT.